Presented here are 31 T cell receptor beta chains from one specimen sequenced in a study of T cells in tuberculosis. TCRdb keeps only in-frame clones here, not all; method: immunoSEQ multiplex PCR. The repertoire consists of fewer than 35,000 clones, with roughly 86% occurring once and the leading ten covering more than 4.5%. Indicated time point: new active TB diagnosis, blood taken before or within 7 days of starting treatment. The sample was PBMCs, taken at tuberculosis diagnosis. The receptors were sampled from an adult with tuberculosis.

The V call is TRBV28, the J call TRBJ1-3; D uncertain. V was shortened by 7 bases and J by 8 bases, with 12 bases between the two germline ends. This CDR3 region has 12 residues. The V gene's germline CDR1 is MDHEN and CDR2 SYDVKM. In nucleotides, the CDR3 is TGTGCCAGCAACTACCACGGCGACACCATATATTTT. Translation: CASNYHGDTIYF.

The chain is built from TRBV4-2 and TRBJ1-6, with D perhaps matching TRBD1 (6 bases). Germline assignment: CDR1 LGHNA and CDR2 YNFKEQ. The CDR3 runs to 18 residues. With 4 bases removed from V and 2 bases from J, the gap between germline ends came to 18 bases. This chain's CDR3 is CASSPIAGVQTYNSPLHF. CDR3 coding DNA: TGTGCCAGCAGCCCTATCGCAGGGGTACAAACCTATAATTCACCCCTCCACTTT.

This sequence joins TRBV6-1 and TRBJ2-1, with 13 bases identical to TRBD2. CDR1 is MNHNS, CDR2 SASEGT, per germline. The CDR3 sequence is 15 residues long. V gave up 6 bases and J gave up 7 bases; unmatched junction bases: 6. CDR3 DNA sequence: TGTGCCAGCAGCCTACTAGCGGGGGGGCCTAATGAGCAGTTCTTC. Its translation is CASSLLAGGPNEQFF.

CDR3 nucleotides: TGTGCCAGCAGCGATACGACAGGGGGCAATGAGCAGTTCTTC. This codes for CASSDTTGGNEQFF. The V and J genes are TRBV9 and TRBJ2-1; 9 nucleotides agree with TRBD1. The V gene end was trimmed by 3 bases and the J gene end by 6 bases; junction bases not matched to a gene: 4. This CDR3 contains 14 residues. The germline CDR1 and CDR2 sequences are SGDLS and YYNGEE.

This clone has only one observation. V is TRBV19 and J is TRBJ2-1; no definite D call. V was pared by 1 base and J by 4 bases, with 11 bases between. The CDR3 contains 15 residues. Per germline, CDR1 LNHDA and CDR2 SQIVND (reference sequence). Here the CDR3 DNA reads TGTGCCAGTAGTATAGCTATGCATCGTTACAATGAGCAGTTCTTC. Translation: CASSIAMHRYNEQFF.

This clone appeared once. The V and J genes are TRBV14 and TRBJ1-2; TRBD1 matches at 9 bases. Germline V CDR1 and CDR2: SGHDN, FVKESK. CDR3 length: 14 amino acids. J was trimmed by 4 bases and V by 2 bases; bases with no gene match: 2. DNA of the CDR3: TGTGCCAGCAGCCAATCGGACAGGGGCTATGGCTACACCTTC. Translation: CASSQSDRGYGYTF.

The rearrangement links TRBV6-4 to TRBJ2-1; tentative D call: TRBD1 (5 bases). The CDR3 contains 13 residues. Germline loops: CDR1 MRHNA, CDR2 SNTAGT. The V end was cut by 3 bases, the J end by 9 bases, with 12 bases between. The DNA for the CDR3 is TGTGCCAGCAGTGAAGGGGAAGAGGCTGAGCAGTTCTTC. This encodes CASSEGEEAEQFF.

The J gene is TRBJ2-7, the V gene TRBV7-9; the match to TRBD2 covers 11 bases. After removal of 1 base from V and 7 bases from J, the junction contained 6 bases not matched to a gene. Per the germline V gene, CDR1 is SEHNR and CDR2 is FQNEAQ (reference sequence). CDR3 length equals 15 residues. The CDR3 reads CASSLVSGRVGEQYF. DNA of the CDR3: TGTGCCAGCAGCTTAGTTAGCGGGAGGGTAGGGGAGCAGTACTTC.

The chain combines TRBV28 with TRBJ1-5; D perhaps matches TRBD1 (5 bases). The CDR3 has 14 amino acids. Germline V gene lookup returns CDR1 MDHEN and CDR2 SYDVKM. V dropped 3 bases and J dropped 3 bases, with 9 bases sitting between them. The CDR3 DNA sequence: TGTGCCAGCAGTTTTCGACAGTCCAATCAGCCCCAGCATTTT. This gives the protein CASSFRQSNQPQHF. Together with reference TRBV28 and TRBJ1-5, the CDR3 gives the full variable domain: DVKVTQSSRYLVKRTGEKVFLECVQDMDHENMFWYRQDPGLGLRLIYFSYDVKMKEKGDIPEGYSVSREKKERFSLILESASTNQTSMYLCASSFRQSNQPQHFGDGTRLSIL.

This chain joins TRBV19 and TRBJ1-2, with no clear D. This CDR3 region has 14 residues. The germline V gene has CDR1 LNHDA and CDR2 SQIVND (reference sequence). Trimming stripped 3 bases from V and 2 bases from J, with 10 bases between. This CDR3 is CASSMGGYNYGYTF. DNA for the CDR3: TGTGCCAGTAGTATGGGCGGGTACAACTATGGCTACACCTTC.

The chain links TRBV9 to TRBJ2-2; 16 bases map to TRBD2. The V gene's germline CDR1 is SGDLS and CDR2 YYNGEE. V was clipped by 4 bases and J by 5 bases; unmatched bases: 11. The length of the CDR3 is 19 residues. CDR3 loop: CASSPKGTSGRVGTGELFF. The DNA for the CDR3 is TGTGCCAGCAGCCCCAAAGGGACTAGCGGGAGGGTAGGTACCGGGGAGCTGTTTTTT.

The chain couples TRBV4-1 to TRBJ2-7; D possibly corresponds to TRBD2 (6 bases). V was trimmed by 0 bases and J by 0 bases, leaving 9 bases between them. The CDR3 totals 15 residues. Germline V lookup: CDR1 MGHRA, CDR2 YSYEKL. CDR3 protein: CASSQDGGSSYEQYF. The CDR3 DNA sequence: TGCGCCAGCAGCCAAGATGGGGGGAGCTCCTACGAGCAGTACTTC.

CDR3 sequence reads: CASSPGQANAEETQYF. The CDR3 coding sequence is TGTGCCAGCAGCCCCGGACAGGCCAACGCCGAAGAGACCCAGTACTTC. The V gene is TRBV2, the J gene TRBJ2-5; TRBD1 matches at 7 bases. V shed 6 bases and J 3 bases; nucleotides not matched to a gene: 13. Germline CDR1 is SNHLY and CDR2 is FYNNEI. The CDR3 is made up of 16 amino acids.

In this sample, this clone turned up a few times. J is TRBJ1-3 and V is TRBV5-8; unclear D gene. Germline CDR1 is SGHTS and CDR2 is YDEGEE. This CDR3 has 16 residues. V lost 6 bases and J lost 0, with 16 bases in between. CDR3 loop: CASKASTRYSGNTIYF. CDR3 in DNA: TGTGCCAGCAAAGCATCCACGCGATACTCTGGAAACACCATATATTTT.

The chain recombines TRBV25-1 with TRBJ2-6, with no clear D. CDR3 length: 14 residues. Germline CDR1 and CDR2: MGHDK and SYGVNS. With 2 bases removed from V and 1 base from J, the gap between germline ends came to 3 bases. DNA for the CDR3: TGTGCCAGCAGTGAACGGTCTGGGGCCAACGTCCTGACTTTC. Amino acid sequence: CASSERSGANVLTF.

In DNA, the CDR3 is TGTGCCAGTAGTATAGAGGCTAGCGAAGCAGATACGCAGTATTTT. Translation gives CASSIEASEADTQYF. The chain joins TRBV19 to TRBJ2-3, with D maybe TRBD2 (6 bases). CDR1 and CDR2 (germline): LNHDA, SQIVND (reference sequence). CDR3 length: 15 residues. Trimming removed 0 bases from V and 4 bases from J, with 11 bases in between.

The chain couples TRBV6-1 to TRBJ1-4; tentative D call: TRBD1 (5 bases). Deletions cut 7 bases from V and 11 bases from J, with 11 bases between. Germline V CDR1 and CDR2: MNHNS, SASEGT. CDR3 size: 11 residues. CDR3 DNA sequence: TGTGCCAGCAAGGGGTCTGGGAAACTGTTTTTT. Its protein product is CASKGSGKLFF.

The V and J genes are TRBV7-2 and TRBJ2-5; 7 bases agree with TRBD1. The germline CDR1 and CDR2 sequences are SGHTA and FQGNSA. This CDR3 region has 14 residues. The V and J ends lost 2 bases and 4 bases, in that order; junction bases with no gene match: 4. The CDR3 here is CASSLNPGGETQYF. CDR3 DNA sequence: TGTGCCAGCAGCTTAAACCCAGGGGGAGAGACCCAGTACTTC.

This clone was observed a handful of times. The V gene is TRBV5-4, the J gene TRBJ2-2, with 14 positions matching TRBD2. CDR3 length: 17 residues. Unmatched junction bases numbered 3, after V lost 4 bases and J lost 1 base. Germline lookup yields CDR1 SGHNT and CDR2 YYREEE (reference sequence). The CDR3 loop reads CASSGLAGGLNTGELFF. DNA for the CDR3: TGTGCCAGCAGCGGACTAGCGGGGGGCCTGAACACCGGGGAGCTGTTTTTT.

This clone was seen a handful of times. This sequence joins TRBV11-2 and TRBJ1-5, with D hard to call. V was pared by 2 bases and J by 4 bases, with 6 bases between. Per germline, CDR1 SGHAT and CDR2 FQNNGV. The CDR3 runs 13 residues. The CDR3 loop reads CASSLFSNQPQHF. In nucleotides, the CDR3 is TGTGCCAGCAGCTTATTTAGTAATCAGCCCCAGCATTTT.

This clone was seen a few times. The chain carries TRBV4-1 and TRBJ2-7; TRBD2 matches at 7 bases. V lost 3 bases, J lost 7 bases, and 9 bases stayed unmatched. This CDR3 has 14 residues. The germline V gene has CDR1 MGHRA and CDR2 YSYEKL. CDR3 sequence: CASSHQMTSSEQYF. The DNA of the CDR3 is TGCGCCAGCAGCCATCAAATGACTAGCTCGGAGCAGTACTTC.

V and J are TRBV21-1 and TRBJ2-5; TRBD2, the table's D call, was not compared with the DNA. TRBV21-1 has pseudogene status. CDR3 length: 18 amino acids. The CDR3 loop is CASSNRSLPRTRGETQYF. Written as DNA, the CDR3 is TGTGCCAGCAGCAACCGCTCCCTTCCCAGGACTAGAGGAGAGACCCAGTACTTC.

The V gene is TRBV7-3, the J gene TRBJ2-7; D is possibly TRBD1 (5 bases). This CDR3 has 13 residues. V shed 2 bases and J shed 2 bases, with 7 bases lying between them. Germline CDR1 reads SGHTA; CDR2 reads FQGTGA. The CDR3 region has the DNA TGTGCCAGCAGCTTACAGGGTACCTACGAGCAGTACTTC. As protein: CASSLQGTYEQYF.

This clone was seen just once. CDR3 amino acids: CAISGEGNTIYF. CDR3 sequence (DNA): TGTGCCATCAGTGGGGAGGGAAACACCATATATTTT. The chain uses TRBV10-3 and TRBJ1-3; D unclear. Germline CDR1 is ENHRY and CDR2 is SYGVKD. V lost 4 bases, J lost 4 bases, and 5 bases lay in between. The CDR3 is made up of 12 amino acids.

This chain joins TRBV6-1 and TRBJ1-1, with 8 bases lining up with TRBD1. Germline CDR1 is MNHNS and CDR2 is SASEGT. With 3 bases clipped from V and 5 bases from J, the junction kept 11 bases outside the gene matches. The CDR3 extends over 16 amino acids. The CDR3 region is CASSEPWTGRETEAFF. CDR3 nucleotide sequence: TGTGCCAGCAGTGAGCCTTGGACAGGGAGGGAGACTGAAGCTTTCTTT.

In this sample, this clone turned up a few times. The chain combines TRBV28 with TRBJ2-7, with D possibly being TRBD2 (7 bases). V shed 6 bases and J shed 1 base, with 16 bases lying between them. The germline V gene encodes CDR1 MDHEN and CDR2 SYDVKM. The CDR3 is 15 residues long. Written as DNA, the CDR3 is TGTGCCAGCAGGTCCCAAGGGGGGGGTTCCTACGAGCAGTACTTC. Protein sequence: CASRSQGGGSYEQYF.

The chain uses TRBV19 and TRBJ2-3; the D is unclear. In germline, CDR1 is LNHDA, CDR2 SQIVND (reference sequence). Trimming pared 10 bases from V and 5 bases from J, leaving 16 bases between. CDR3 length equals 13 residues. CDR3 sequence (DNA): TGTGCCACCGTTTCGCGGTTGAAAGATACGCAGTATTTT. Translating gives CATVSRLKDTQYF.

CDR3 nucleotides: TGTGCCAGCAGTCTAGCCAGGACAGGCCGCTATGGCTACACCTTC. Its protein is CASSLARTGRYGYTF. The V gene is TRBV6-5, the J gene TRBJ1-2; 7 nucleotides line up with TRBD1. This CDR3 comprises 15 residues. CDR1 and CDR2 from the germline V gene are MNHEY and SVGAGI. J lost 4 bases, V lost 5 bases, and 10 bases had no gene match.

V is TRBV6-1 and J is TRBJ2-7, with TRBD1 as a possible D gene (5 bases). The CDR3 loop spans 12 amino acids. V lost 6 bases and J 4 bases, leaving 10 bases between the germline ends. CDR1 MNHNS and CDR2 SASEGT come from the germline V gene. CDR3 nucleotides: TGTGCCAGCAGAGCTACAGGTTACGAGCAGTACTTC. This codes for CASRATGYEQYF.

The chain employs TRBV5-1 and TRBJ1-1; 7 nucleotides align to TRBD1. The CDR3 runs 14 residues. Trimming removed 0 bases from V and 6 bases from J; junction bases left unmatched: 5. Germline CDR1 SGHRS, CDR2 YFSETQ. The CDR3 coding sequence is TGCGCCAGCAGCTTGGTAGGGGGCGCCCCTGAAGCTTTCTTT. This gives the protein CASSLVGGAPEAFF.

This chain links TRBV7-8 with TRBJ1-6; D is undetermined. V was shortened by 2 bases and J by 10 bases, with 9 bases between the two germline ends. The CDR3 has 13 residues. The V gene's germline CDR1 is SGHVS and CDR2 FQNEAQ. Here the CDR3 reads CASSLIAGSPLHF. Written as DNA, the CDR3 is TGTGCCAGCAGCTTAATCGCGGGGTCACCCCTCCACTTT.